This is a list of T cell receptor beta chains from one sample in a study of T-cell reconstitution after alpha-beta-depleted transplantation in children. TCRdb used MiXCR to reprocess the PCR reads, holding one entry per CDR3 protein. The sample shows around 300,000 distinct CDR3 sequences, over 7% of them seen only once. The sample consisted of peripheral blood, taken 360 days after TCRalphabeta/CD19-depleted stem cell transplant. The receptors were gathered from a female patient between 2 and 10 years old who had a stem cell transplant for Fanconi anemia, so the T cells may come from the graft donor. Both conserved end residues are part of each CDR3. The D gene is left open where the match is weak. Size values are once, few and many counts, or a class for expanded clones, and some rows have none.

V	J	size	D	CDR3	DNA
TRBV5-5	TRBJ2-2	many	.	CASSPPMNTGELFF	TGTGCCAGCAGCCCCCCAATGAACACCGGGGAGCTGTTTTTT
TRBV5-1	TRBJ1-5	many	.	CASSSTGPQPQHF	TGCGCCAGCAGCTCGACAGGCCCTCAGCCCCAGCATTTT
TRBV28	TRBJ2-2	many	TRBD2	CASRRLAGSSDTGELFF	TGTGCCAGCAGGCGACTAGCGGGGTCCTCTGACACCGGGGAGCTGTTTTTT
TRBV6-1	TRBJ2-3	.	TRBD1	CAIREAKRTGVVTDMQYF	TGTGCCATCAGGGAAGCCAAAAGGACAGGGGTCGTGACAGATATGCAGTATTTT
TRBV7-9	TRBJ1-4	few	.	CASSLDWAGQNEKLFF	TGTGCCAGCAGCTTAGATTGGGCAGGGCAAAATGAAAAACTGTTTTTT
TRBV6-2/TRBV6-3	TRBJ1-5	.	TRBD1	CASRGQGYQPQHF	TGTGCCAGCAGGGGACAGGGGTATCAGCCCCAGCATTTT
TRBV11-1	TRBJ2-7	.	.	CASSFIRDTPTGQYF	TGTGCCAGCAGCTTTATCAGGGACACACCGACGGGGCAGTACTTC
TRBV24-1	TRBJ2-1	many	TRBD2	CATSDSSIAGAGYNEQFF	TGTGCCACCAGTGATTCCTCTATAGCGGGAGCAGGTTACAATGAGCAGTTCTTC
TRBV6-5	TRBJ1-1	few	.	CASSFGWANTEAFF	TGTGCCAGCAGTTTTGGATGGGCCAACACTGAAGCTTTCTTT
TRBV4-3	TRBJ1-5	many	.	CASSQPGCRQLGGNQPQHF	TGCGCCAGCAGCCAACCTGGTTGTCGACAGCTCGGTGGCAATCAGCCCCAGCATTTT